A selection of T cell receptor beta chains follows, all from one sample in a study of CD4+ T cells in melanoma. TCRdb keeps only in-frame clones here, not all; method: immunoSEQ multiplex PCR. The sample consists of 3,700 or so clones, around 60% of them appearing once. Sequencing was carried out using cells from a culture (not recorded whether cultured in vitro). These receptors came from a human donor with melanoma. Each CDR3 is given without its conserved first and last residue. Fields, in order: V gene, CDR3 protein.

>TRBV2
ASSVETKRGGRDTQY
>TRBV9
ASSPGGKYEQY
>TRBV6-5
ASSYRLGTGTYEQY
>TRBV9
ASSSRGSGEQF
>TRBV5-1
ASMRAPGGSPLH
>TRBV7-2
ASSQTANYGYT
>TRBV7-3
ASSPNVEYTDTQY
>TRBV14
ASSQGGLRDIQY
>TRBV4-2
ASSQGAGQAYNEQF
>TRBV20-1
SASNEQF
>TRBV5-8
ASSLGPASEQY
>TRBV4-1
ASSQDRARYSPLH
>TRBV28
ASSRTSGGLETQY
>TRBV5-5
ASSLVDRKSYNEQF
>TRBV14
ASSPSVFTGELF
>TRBV5-1
ASSLDGSSTDTQY
>TRBV29-1
SALVAEQF
>TRBV4-1
ASSQGAGYAKMNTEAF
>TRBV6-6
ASIRPGGTYEQY
>TRBV5-1
ASSLTDRPNSPLH
>TRBV27
ASGHRGLPHEQY
>TRBV10-3
AISESGGLTHEQY
>TRBV7-9
ASSLGGARSPLH
>TRBV10-1
ASSESTGGGYT
>TRBV29-1
SVARFSGANVLT
>TRBV7-6
ASSLDKVGGGFSGYEQY
>TRBV27
ASSLGGGAEKLF